These 18 T cell receptor beta chains were all obtained from the same sample, sequenced in a study of shared clonotypes between healthy human individuals. Here immunoSEQ multiplex PCR was the method, and the copy in TCRdb shows in-frame clones only, minus some. The top ten hold less than 55% of the sample, which has some 95,000 clones, roughly two thirds seen once. The source material was memory CD8+ T cells sorted from blood. Subset meaning: CD45RO+ cells pooled with CCR7-negative TemRA cells. These receptor sequences come from a man between 25 and 39 years old in good health.

This clone has a handful of counts. The rearrangement links TRBV6-6 to TRBJ1-2; possibly TRBD1 for D (6 bases). Germline V gene data show CDR1 as MNHNY and CDR2 as SVGAGI (reference sequence). The CDR3 is 14 residues long. Between the trimmed V and J ends, which lost 4 bases and 3 bases, there was a span of 12 bases. CDR3 sequence (DNA): TGTGCCAGCAGTTCTACAGGGTACGACTATGGCTACACCTTC. Its translation: CASSSTGYDYGYTF.

The rearrangement links TRBV2 to TRBJ2-7, with TRBD2 matching over 12 bases. There are 15 residues in the CDR3. Unmatched junction bases numbered 5, after V lost 5 bases and J lost 3 bases. Germline-derived CDR1 and CDR2 are SNHLY and FYNNEI. The CDR3 coding sequence is TGTGCCAGCAGTCTACTAGCGGGAGGATTCTACGAGCAGTACTTC. Encoded protein: CASSLLAGGFYEQYF. Full variable domain (rest looked up from reference TRBV2 and TRBJ2-7): EPEVTQTPSHQVTQMGQEVILRCVPISNHLYFYWYRQILGQKVEFLVSFYNNEISEKSEIFDDQFSVERPDGSNFTLKIRSTKLEDSAMYFCASSLLAGGFYEQYFGPGTRLTVT.

This clone appeared a few times. The chain carries TRBV28 and TRBJ1-2; D might be TRBD1 (5 bases). Germline CDR1 reads MDHEN; CDR2 reads SYDVKM. V shed 6 bases and J shed 6 bases, with 14 bases lying between them. The CDR3 consists of 13 residues. The CDR3 DNA reads as TGTGCCAGCAGCCCCCAGGGAATTCATGGCTACACCTTC. Encoded protein: CASSPQGIHGYTF.

This clone was found once. The chain has TRBV28 and TRBJ2-2; 9 nucleotides align to TRBD1. J lost 0 bases, V lost 3 bases, and 8 bases had no gene match. The CDR3 is 18 residues long. Per the germline V gene, CDR1 is MDHEN and CDR2 is SYDVKM. CDR3: CASSFRDRAVTNTGELFF. In DNA, the CDR3 is TGTGCCAGCAGTTTCCGGGACAGGGCCGTCACGAACACCGGGGAGCTGTTTTTT.

The J gene is TRBJ1-2, the V gene TRBV9; 7 bases match TRBD1. The CDR3 runs to 14 residues. Germline V gene data show CDR1 as SGDLS and CDR2 as YYNGEE. Germline trimming cut 5 bases from V and 8 bases from J; bases unmatched to any gene: 12. CDR3 sequence: CASRPGGGSWGYTF. The DNA for the CDR3 is TGTGCCAGCAGACCGGGAGGGGGCTCATGGGGCTACACCTTC.

The CDR3 is CASSQVGLGTVNTEAFF. The CDR3 DNA reads TGTGCCAGCAGCCAAGTTGGGTTGGGGACAGTTAACACTGAAGCTTTCTTT. The V call is TRBV4-2, the J call TRBJ1-1, with 7 bases aligning to TRBD1. Germline V gene sequence: CDR1 LGHNA, CDR2 YNFKEQ. V gave up 1 base and J gave up 2 bases; unmatched junction bases: 10. The CDR3 has 17 amino acids.

This sequence joins TRBV18 and TRBJ2-1; D may be TRBD1 (5 bases). The CDR3 extends over 12 amino acids. V lost 6 bases to trimming and J lost 10 bases, with 13 bases between them. Germline values: CDR1 KGHSH, CDR2 LQKENI. CDR3 bases: TGTGCCAGCTCCCCGTTACAGGCCGAGCAGTTCTTC. This codes for CASSPLQAEQFF.

The chain is built from TRBV19 and TRBJ2-7; 7 nucleotides align to TRBD2. The CDR3 consists of 16 residues. Per germline, CDR1 LNHDA and CDR2 SQIVND (reference sequence). Germline trimming cut 4 bases from V and 0 bases from J; bases unmatched to any gene: 9. CDR3 residues: CASSKGLTPGSYEQYF. The CDR3 DNA sequence: TGTGCCAGTAGTAAGGGACTAACGCCGGGCTCCTACGAGCAGTACTTC.

The chain recombines TRBV9 with TRBJ2-1; 8 nucleotides match TRBD2. CDR1 is SGDLS and CDR2 is YYNGEE in the germline V gene. After removal of 4 bases from V and 5 bases from J, the junction contained 8 bases not matched to a gene. The CDR3 has 15 residues. This CDR3 is CASSLPGTRNNEQFF. The CDR3 region has the DNA TGTGCCAGCAGCTTACCCGGGACTAGGAACAATGAGCAGTTCTTC.

The chain links TRBV28 to TRBJ2-3; D is uncertain. V was cut by 6 bases and J by 0 bases, with 10 bases left in between. Germline CDR1 is MDHEN and CDR2 is SYDVKM. There are 14 residues in the CDR3. The CDR3 bases are TGTGCCAGCAGCCGGGCCGCTAGCACAGATACGCAGTATTTT. Translated, it gives CASSRAASTDTQYF.

A word on this clone: This may arise from a read error, as a much more abundant clone is one base away. The V call is TRBV6-1, the J call TRBJ2-3, with 16 positions matching TRBD2. The germline CDR1 and CDR2 sequences are MNHNS and SASEGT. With V trimmed by 6 bases and J by 4 bases, 1 base remained unmatched. The CDR3 covers 15 residues. CDR3 bases: TGTGCCAGCAGGGGACTAGCGGGAGGGCCAGATACGCAGTATTTT. It codes for CASRGLAGGPDTQYF.

This clone was seen only a few times. The J gene is TRBJ2-3, the V gene TRBV27; TRBD2 matches 10 bases. The CDR3 has 16 residues. Germline V gene lookup returns CDR1 MNHEY and CDR2 SMNVEV (reference sequence). V was pared by 1 base and J by 1 base, with 2 bases of the junction left unmatched. The CDR3 DNA follows: TGTGCCAGCAGTTTATATGGACTAGCGGGCACAGATACGCAGTATTTT. It yields the protein CASSLYGLAGTDTQYF.

This clone was observed a single time. The rearrangement uses TRBV5-4 and TRBJ2-1; possible D gene TRBD1, 6 bases. The V end lost 5 bases, the J end lost 4 bases, and 16 bases lay between the germline ends. Germline CDR1 SGHNT, CDR2 YYREEE (reference sequence). There are 15 residues in the CDR3. CDR3 nucleotide sequence: TGTGCCAGCAGATCCGGACAGAGCACATACAATGAGCAGTTCTTC. It codes for CASRSGQSTYNEQFF.

The chain has TRBV19 and TRBJ2-6; D is uncertain. The CDR3 totals 16 residues. The V end was cut by 3 bases, the J end by 5 bases, with 14 bases between. CDR1 is LNHDA and CDR2 is SQIVND in the germline V gene (reference sequence). CDR3 bases: TGTGCCAGTAGTATTTCTGGTGAACTGAGGGCCAACGTCCTGACTTTC. Translation gives CASSISGELRANVLTF.

The J gene is TRBJ2-7, the V gene TRBV21-1. TRBV21-1 is marked as a pseudogene. The CDR3 extends over 16 amino acids. CDR3 in DNA: TGTGCCAGCAGCCCCAGTTTCAGACGTAGGACCTACGAGCAGTACTTC. It specifies CASSPSFRRRTYEQYF.

This clone was seen ten or more times. J is TRBJ1-2 and V is TRBV29-1; D gene uncertain. CDR3 length: 13 amino acids. The germline V and J ends were trimmed by 5 bases and 6 bases, with 16 bases remaining between them. Germline loops: CDR1 SQVTM, CDR2 ANQGSEA. This CDR3 is CSVIGERMDGYTF. The CDR3 coding sequence is TGCAGCGTTATCGGGGAGCGGATGGATGGCTACACCTTC.

The chain couples TRBV29-1 to TRBJ1-2; TRBD1 matches 10 bases. The CDR3 sequence is 12 residues long. Per the germline V gene, CDR1 is SQVTM and CDR2 is ANQGSEA. The ends lost 7 bases at V and 7 bases at J; junction bases unmatched: 6. The CDR3: CSAGQGLLGYTF. In nucleotides, the CDR3 is TGCAGCGCGGGACAGGGGTTGCTTGGCTACACCTTC.

This clone was picked up a small number of times. The chain joins TRBV4-3 to TRBJ2-7; no reliable D call. Trimming stripped 0 bases from V and 2 bases from J, with 11 bases between. Germline V gene lookup returns CDR1 LGHNA and CDR2 YSLEER. The length of the CDR3 is 15 residues. The CDR3 nucleotides are TGCGCCAGCAGCCAAGAGTATCCCCAGCCCTACGAGCAGTACTTC. This translates into CASSQEYPQPYEQYF.